Listed below are T cell receptor beta chains from one sample, sequenced in a study of blood T cell repertoires in COVID-19. Generated by immunoSEQ multiplex PCR, the TCRdb table keeps only in-frame clones and is missing some. The sample has 95,000 to 150,000 clones; roughly 78% are singletons. The source material was peripheral blood. The receptor source for this set is a man between 60 and 75 years old with active or convalescent COVID-19. CDR3s include the opening cysteine and the closing phenylalanine or tryptophan. A D gene is named only where the DNA matches it firmly.

cdr3_length j_call v_call d_call cdr3_aa
11 TRBJ2-3 TRBV12-3/TRBV12-4 - CASSSTDTQYF
13 TRBJ1-5 TRBV14 - CASYTGFNQPQHF
14 TRBJ2-2 TRBV19 - CASSTEVNTGELFF
13 TRBJ1-1 TRBV6-2/TRBV6-3 TRBD1 CASSHLTGVEAFF
16 TRBJ2-2 TRBV7-3 - CASSPRGGGNTGELFF
16 TRBJ2-1 TRBV11-2 TRBD2 CASSPSSGKSYNEQFF
15 TRBJ1-4 TRBV15 TRBD1 CATRDRGQGNEKLFF
14 TRBJ1-3 TRBV6-5 TRBD1 CASSQGAGQNTIYF
16 TRBJ2-5 TRBV11-2 TRBD2 CASSLTSGLATETQYF
15 TRBJ1-1 TRBV28 TRBD1 CASTGHRQGYLEAFF